A selection of T cell receptor beta chains follows, all from one sample in a study of T cell repertoires and Cas9 in healthy adults. The data were produced by immunoSEQ multiplex PCR, yet TCRdb's version contains in-frame clones alone and is incomplete. The sample holds around 23,000 clones, around 93% seen once. Sample: CD4+ effector T cells (CD127+, CD25-, CD137-, CD154-) from PBMCs; culture status not recorded. Source of these receptors: a human donor in good health. Each CDR3 is given with its conserved first and last residue. The order of the fields is V gene, J gene, D gene, CDR3 protein, CDR3 DNA. A D gene is named only where the DNA matches it firmly.

TRBV5-4	TRBJ1-6	TRBD1	CASSAPDREEPLHF	TGTGCCAGCAGCGCCCCGGACAGGGAGGAACCCCTCCACTTT
TRBV27	TRBJ2-2	.	CASRIRVNTGELFF	TGTGCCAGCAGAATCAGGGTGAACACCGGGGAGCTGTTTTTT
TRBV6-6	TRBJ2-3	.	CASSYRQRSTDTQYF	TGTGCCAGCAGTTACCGGCAGAGGAGCACAGATACGCAGTATTTT
TRBV18	TRBJ2-5	.	CASSPQETQYF	TGTGCCAGCTCCCCACAAGAGACCCAGTACTTC
TRBV11-1	TRBJ2-3	.	CASSRRRQSHTDTQYF	TGTGCCAGCAGCCGTAGACGACAAAGCCACACAGATACGCAGTATTTT
TRBV19	TRBJ1-1	.	CASSRGRNTEAFF	TGTGCCAGTAGTAGGGGGCGTAACACTGAAGCTTTCTTT
TRBV4-1	TRBJ2-3	TRBD2	CASSQSGLAVHTDTQYF	TGCGCCAGCAGCCAATCGGGGCTAGCGGTCCACACAGATACGCAGTATTTT
TRBV5-3	TRBJ1-5	.	CARSLGSGPDLSRHF	TGTGCCAGAAGCTTAGGATCAGGCCCTGATTTATCTCGGCATTTT
TRBV19	TRBJ2-4	TRBD1	CASSIGVAGQGRNIQYF	TGTGCCAGTAGTATTGGGGTCGCGGGACAGGGCAGGAACATTCAGTACTTC
TRBV7-2	TRBJ2-3	TRBD2	CASSFLRVAGDTQYF	TGTGCCAGCAGCTTTCTCCGGGTAGCGGGAGATACGCAGTATTTT
TRBV4-1	TRBJ1-4	.	CASSLNGKLFF	TGCGCCAGCAGCCTAAACGGGAAACTGTTTTTT
TRBV19	TRBJ1-2	.	CASSITPGVGNYGYTF	TGTGCCAGTAGTATAACCCCCGGTGTGGGTAACTATGGCTACACCTTC
TRBV2	TRBJ1-2	TRBD1	CAGSDRRGGYTF	TGTGCCGGATCGGACAGGAGGGGTGGCTACACCTTC
TRBV16	TRBJ1-6	TRBD1	CASSQLGQGGSPLHF	TGTGCCAGCAGCCAATTGGGACAGGGAGGATCACCCCTCCACTTT
TRBV10-3	TRBJ2-1	.	CAISESRGRRDYNEQFF	TGTGCCATCAGTGAGTCGAGGGGGAGGAGGGACTACAATGAGCAGTTCTTC
TRBV5-4	TRBJ1-2	.	CATPRSTRLRSGYTF	TGTGCCACCCCACGATCGACACGGCTACGGAGTGGCTACACCTTC
TRBV20-1	TRBJ2-5	.	CSARDFGTQYF	TGCAGTGCTAGAGATTTCGGGACCCAGTACTTC
TRBV4-3	TRBJ2-3	.	CASSLGRTRATDTQYF	TGCGCCAGCAGCCTAGGGCGAACACGGGCAACAGATACGCAGTATTTT
TRBV7-9	TRBJ1-2	.	CASSSNYGYTF	TGTGCCAGCAGCTCTAACTATGGCTACACCTTC
TRBV6-1	TRBJ1-2	TRBD1	CASSEAGRGRLDGYTF	TGTGCCAGCAGTGAAGCTGGCAGGGGGCGTCTTGATGGCTACACCTTC
TRBV28	TRBJ2-1	.	CASTDSGNEQFF	TGTGCCAGCACCGATTCGGGGAATGAGCAGTTCTTC
TRBV4-2	TRBJ1-5	.	CASSQDPNQPQHF	TGTGCCAGCAGCCAAGATCCCAATCAGCCCCAGCATTTT
TRBV29-1	TRBJ2-3	.	CSVAAPDTQYF	TGCAGCGTTGCGGCTCCAGATACGCAGTATTTT